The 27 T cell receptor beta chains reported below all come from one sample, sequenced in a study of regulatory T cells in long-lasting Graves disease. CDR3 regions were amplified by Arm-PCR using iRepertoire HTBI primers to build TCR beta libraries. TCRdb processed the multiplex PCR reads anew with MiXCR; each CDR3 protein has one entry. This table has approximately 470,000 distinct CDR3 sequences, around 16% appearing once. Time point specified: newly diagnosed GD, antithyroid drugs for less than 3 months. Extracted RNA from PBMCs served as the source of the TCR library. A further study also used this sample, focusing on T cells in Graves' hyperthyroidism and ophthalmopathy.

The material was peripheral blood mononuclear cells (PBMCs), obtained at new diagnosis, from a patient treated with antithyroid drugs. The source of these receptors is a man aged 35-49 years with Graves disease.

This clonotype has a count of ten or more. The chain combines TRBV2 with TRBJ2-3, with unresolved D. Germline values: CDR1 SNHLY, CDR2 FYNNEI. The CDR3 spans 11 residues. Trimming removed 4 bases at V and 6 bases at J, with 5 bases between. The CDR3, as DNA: TGTGCCAGCAGTGTCGGTGATACGCAGTATTTT. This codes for CASSVGDTQYF. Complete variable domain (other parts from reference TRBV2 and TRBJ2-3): EPEVTQTPSHQVTQMGQEVILRCVPISNHLYFYWYRQILGQKVEFLVSFYNNEISEKSEIFDDQFSVERPDGSNFTLKIRSTKLEDSAMYFCASSVGDTQYFGPGTRLTVL.

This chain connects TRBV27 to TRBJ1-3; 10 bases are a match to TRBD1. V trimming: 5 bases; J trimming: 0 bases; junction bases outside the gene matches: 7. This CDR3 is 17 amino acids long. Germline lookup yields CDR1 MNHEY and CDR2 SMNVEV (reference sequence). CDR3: CASSPRDRGLSGNTIYF. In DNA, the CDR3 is TGTGCCAGCAGTCCTAGGGACAGGGGACTCTCTGGAAACACCATATATTTT.

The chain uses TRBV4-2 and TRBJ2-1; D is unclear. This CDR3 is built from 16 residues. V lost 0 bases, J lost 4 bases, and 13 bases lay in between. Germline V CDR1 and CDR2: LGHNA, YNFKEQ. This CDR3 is CASSQEAGRLYNEQFF. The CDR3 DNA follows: TGTGCCAGCAGCCAAGAGGCCGGGCGCCTTTACAATGAGCAGTTCTTC.

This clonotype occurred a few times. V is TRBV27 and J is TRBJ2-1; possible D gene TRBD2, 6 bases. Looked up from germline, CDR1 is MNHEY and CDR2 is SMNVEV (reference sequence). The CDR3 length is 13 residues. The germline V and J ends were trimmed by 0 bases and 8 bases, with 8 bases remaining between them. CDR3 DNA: TGTGCCAGCAGTTTATCTGCGGGGTATGAGCAGTTCTTC. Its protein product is CASSLSAGYEQFF.

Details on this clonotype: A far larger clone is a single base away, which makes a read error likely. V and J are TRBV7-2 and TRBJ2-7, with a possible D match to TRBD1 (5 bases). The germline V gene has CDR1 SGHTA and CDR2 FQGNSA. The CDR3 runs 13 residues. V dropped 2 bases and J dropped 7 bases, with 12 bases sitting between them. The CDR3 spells CASSLQGSDEQYF. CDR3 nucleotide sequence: TGTGCCAGCAGCTTACAGGGTTCCGATGAGCAGTACTTC.

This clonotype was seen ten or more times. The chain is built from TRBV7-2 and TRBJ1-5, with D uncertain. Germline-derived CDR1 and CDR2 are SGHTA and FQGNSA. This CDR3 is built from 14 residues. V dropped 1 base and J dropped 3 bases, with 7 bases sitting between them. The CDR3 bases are TGTGCCAGCAGCTTAGAGGGATACAATCAGCCCCAGCATTTT. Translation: CASSLEGYNQPQHF.

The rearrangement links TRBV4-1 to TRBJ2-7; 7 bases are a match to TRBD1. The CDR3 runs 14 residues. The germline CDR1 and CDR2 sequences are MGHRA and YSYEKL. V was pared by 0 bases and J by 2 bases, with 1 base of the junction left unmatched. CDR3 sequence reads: CASSQDDRAYEQYF. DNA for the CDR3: TGCGCCAGCAGCCAAGACGACAGGGCCTACGAGCAGTACTTC.

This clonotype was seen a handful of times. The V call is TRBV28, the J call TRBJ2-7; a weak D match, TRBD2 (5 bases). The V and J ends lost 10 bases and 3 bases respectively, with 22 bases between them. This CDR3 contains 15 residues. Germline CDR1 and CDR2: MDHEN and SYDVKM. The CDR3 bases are TGTGCCACCCATTCGGACGTAGCGAGAGACTACGAGCAGTACTTC. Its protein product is CATHSDVARDYEQYF. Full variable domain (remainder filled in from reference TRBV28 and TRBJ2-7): DVKVTQSSRYLVKRTGEKVFLECVQDMDHENMFWYRQDPGLGLRLIYFSYDVKMKEKGDIPEGYSVSREKKERFSLILESASTNQTSMYLCATHSDVARDYEQYFGPGTRLTVT.

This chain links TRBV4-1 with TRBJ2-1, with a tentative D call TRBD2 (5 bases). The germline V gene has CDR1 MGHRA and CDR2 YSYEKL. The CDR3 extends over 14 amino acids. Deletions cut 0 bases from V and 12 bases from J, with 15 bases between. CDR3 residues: CASSQESGRRGQFF. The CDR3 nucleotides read TGCGCCAGCAGCCAAGAGTCGGGGAGACGGGGGCAGTTCTTC.

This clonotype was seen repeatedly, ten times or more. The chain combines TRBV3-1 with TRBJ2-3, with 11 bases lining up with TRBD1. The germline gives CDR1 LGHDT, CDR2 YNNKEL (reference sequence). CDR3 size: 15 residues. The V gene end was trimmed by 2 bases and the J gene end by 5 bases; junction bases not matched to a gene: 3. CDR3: CASSQRGTGGDTQYF. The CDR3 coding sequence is TGTGCCAGCAGCCAACGGGGGACAGGGGGAGATACGCAGTATTTT.

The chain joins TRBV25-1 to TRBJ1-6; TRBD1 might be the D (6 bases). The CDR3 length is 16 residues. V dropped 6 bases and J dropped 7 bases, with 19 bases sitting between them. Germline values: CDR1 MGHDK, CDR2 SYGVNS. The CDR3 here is CASSSTHRVGNSPLHF. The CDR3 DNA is TGTGCCAGCAGCTCGACCCACAGGGTTGGGAATTCACCCCTCCACTTT.

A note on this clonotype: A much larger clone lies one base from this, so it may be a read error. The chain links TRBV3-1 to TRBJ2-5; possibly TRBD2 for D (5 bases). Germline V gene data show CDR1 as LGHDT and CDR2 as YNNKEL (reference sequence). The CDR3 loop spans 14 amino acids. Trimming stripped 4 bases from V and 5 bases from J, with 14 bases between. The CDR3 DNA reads TGTGCCAGCAGCCGCGGGTTGGTCCGGGAGACCCAGTACTTC. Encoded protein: CASSRGLVRETQYF.

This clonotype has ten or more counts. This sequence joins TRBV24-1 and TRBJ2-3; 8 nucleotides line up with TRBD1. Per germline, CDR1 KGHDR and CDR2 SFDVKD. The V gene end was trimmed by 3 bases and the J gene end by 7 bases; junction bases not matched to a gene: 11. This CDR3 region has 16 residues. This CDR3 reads CATSDTPGQGGHTQYF. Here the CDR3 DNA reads TGTGCCACCAGTGATACGCCTGGACAGGGCGGCCATACGCAGTATTTT.

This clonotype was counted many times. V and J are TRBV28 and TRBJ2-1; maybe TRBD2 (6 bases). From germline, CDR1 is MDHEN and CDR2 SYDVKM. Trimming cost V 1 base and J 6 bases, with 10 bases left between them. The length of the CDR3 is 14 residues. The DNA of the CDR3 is TGTGCCAGCAGTTTATTGGGGGGAGGCAATGAGCAGTTCTTC. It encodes CASSLLGGGNEQFF.

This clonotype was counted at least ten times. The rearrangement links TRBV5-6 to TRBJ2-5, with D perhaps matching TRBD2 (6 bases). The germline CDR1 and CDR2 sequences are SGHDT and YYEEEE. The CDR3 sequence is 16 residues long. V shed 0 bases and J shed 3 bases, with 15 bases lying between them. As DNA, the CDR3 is TGTGCCAGCAGCTTGGGGGGGGACTCCCCTAAAGAGACCCAGTACTTC. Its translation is CASSLGGDSPKETQYF. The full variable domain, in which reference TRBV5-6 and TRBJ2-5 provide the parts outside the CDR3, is DAGVTQSPTHLIKTRGQQVTLRCSPKSGHDTVSWYQQALGQGPQFIFQYYEEEERQRGNFPDRFSGHQFPNYSSELNVNALLLGDSALYLCASSLGGDSPKETQYFGPGTRLLVL.

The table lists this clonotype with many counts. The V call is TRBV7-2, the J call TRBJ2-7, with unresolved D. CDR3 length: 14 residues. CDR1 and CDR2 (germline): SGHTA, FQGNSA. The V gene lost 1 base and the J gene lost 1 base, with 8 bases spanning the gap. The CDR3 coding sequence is TGTGCCAGCAGCTTAGGTTCGGCGTCCTACGAGCAGTACTTC. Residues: CASSLGSASYEQYF.

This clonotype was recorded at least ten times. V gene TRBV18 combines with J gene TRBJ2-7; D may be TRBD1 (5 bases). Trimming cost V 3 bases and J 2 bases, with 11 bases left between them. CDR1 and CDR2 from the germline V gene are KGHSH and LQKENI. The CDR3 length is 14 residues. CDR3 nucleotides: TGTGCCAGCTCACCCGGCAGGGCTGCCTACGAGCAGTACTTC. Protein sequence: CASSPGRAAYEQYF.

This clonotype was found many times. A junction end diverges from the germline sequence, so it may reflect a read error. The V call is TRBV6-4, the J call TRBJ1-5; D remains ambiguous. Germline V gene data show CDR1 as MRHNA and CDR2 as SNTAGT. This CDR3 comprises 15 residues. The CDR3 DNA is TGTGCCAGCAGTTACTCGATGGTCAGCAATCAGCCCCAGCATTTT. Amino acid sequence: CASSYSMVSNQPQHF.

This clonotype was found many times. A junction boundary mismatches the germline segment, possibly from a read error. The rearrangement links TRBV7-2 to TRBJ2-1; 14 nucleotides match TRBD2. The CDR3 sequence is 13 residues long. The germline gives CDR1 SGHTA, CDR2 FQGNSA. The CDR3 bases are TGTGCCAGCAGCAAAGGGACTAGCGGGAGTATGCTCTTC. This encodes CASSKGTSGSMLF. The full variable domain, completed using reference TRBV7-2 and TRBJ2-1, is GAGVSQSPSNKVTEKGKDVELRCDPISGHTALYWYRQSLGQGLEFLIYFQGNSAPDKSGLPSDRFSAERTGGSVSTLTIQRTQQEDSAVYLCASSKGTSGSMLFGPGTRLTVL.

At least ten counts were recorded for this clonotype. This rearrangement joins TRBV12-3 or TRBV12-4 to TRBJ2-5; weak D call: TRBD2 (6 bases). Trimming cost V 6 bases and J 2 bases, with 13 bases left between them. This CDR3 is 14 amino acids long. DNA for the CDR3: TGTGCCAGCAGGCCCGGTGCGGGGCAAGAGACCCAGTACTTC. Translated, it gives CASRPGAGQETQYF.

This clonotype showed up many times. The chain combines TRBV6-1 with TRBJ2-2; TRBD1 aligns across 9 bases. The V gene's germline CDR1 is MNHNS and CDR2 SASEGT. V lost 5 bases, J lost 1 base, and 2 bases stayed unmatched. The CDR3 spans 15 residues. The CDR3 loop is CASSPTGGNTGELFF. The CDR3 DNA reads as TGTGCCAGCAGTCCGACAGGGGGGAACACCGGGGAGCTGTTTTTT.

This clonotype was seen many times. Written as DNA, the CDR3 is TGTGCCATGCGGGAAACCGGGGAGCTGTTTTTT. Protein sequence: CAMRETGELFF. The genes are TRBV10-3 and TRBJ2-2, with D tentatively TRBD2 (6 bases). Trimming took off 9 bases at V and 5 bases at J, with 7 bases between the two ends. Germline V lookup: CDR1 ENHRY, CDR2 SYGVKD. CDR3 length: 11 residues.

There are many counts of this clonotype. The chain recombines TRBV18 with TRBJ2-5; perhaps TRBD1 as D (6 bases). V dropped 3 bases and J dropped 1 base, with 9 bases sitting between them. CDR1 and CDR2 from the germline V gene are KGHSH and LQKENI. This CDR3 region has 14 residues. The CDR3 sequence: CASSPPTGQETQYF. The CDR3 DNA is TGTGCCAGCTCACCTCCGACAGGCCAAGAGACCCAGTACTTC.

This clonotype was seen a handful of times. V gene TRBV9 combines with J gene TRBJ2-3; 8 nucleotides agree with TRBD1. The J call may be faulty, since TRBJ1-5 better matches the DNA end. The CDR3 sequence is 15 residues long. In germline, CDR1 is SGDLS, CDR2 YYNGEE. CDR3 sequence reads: CASSVQGAKTDTQHF. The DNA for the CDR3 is TGTGCCAGCAGCGTACAGGGGGCGAAAACAGATACGCAGCATTTT.

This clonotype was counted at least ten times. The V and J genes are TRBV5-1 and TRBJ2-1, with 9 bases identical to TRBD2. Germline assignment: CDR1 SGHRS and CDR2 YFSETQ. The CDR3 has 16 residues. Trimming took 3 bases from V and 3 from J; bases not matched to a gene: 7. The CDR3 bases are TGCGCCAGCAGCTCCCTGGGACTAGCTGGCTACAATGAGCAGTTCTTC. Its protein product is CASSSLGLAGYNEQFF.

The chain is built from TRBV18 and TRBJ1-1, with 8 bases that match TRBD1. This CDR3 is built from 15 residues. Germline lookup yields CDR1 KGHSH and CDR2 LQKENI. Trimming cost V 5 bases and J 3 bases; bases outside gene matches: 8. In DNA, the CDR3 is TGTGCCAGCTCATCACACAGGGGGAGGGACACTGAAGCTTTCTTT. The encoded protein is CASSSHRGRDTEAFF.

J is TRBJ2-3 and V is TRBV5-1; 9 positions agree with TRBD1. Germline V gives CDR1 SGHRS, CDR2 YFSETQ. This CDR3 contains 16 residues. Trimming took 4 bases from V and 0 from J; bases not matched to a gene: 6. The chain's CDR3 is CASSAGTGRSTDTQYF. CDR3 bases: TGCGCCAGCAGCGCCGGGACAGGGCGTAGCACAGATACGCAGTATTTT.